These 27 T cell receptor beta chains were sequenced from one sample in a study of shared clonotypes between healthy human individuals. The protocol was immunoSEQ multiplex PCR, while the TCRdb copy is restricted to in-frame clones and leaves out a portion. The sample lists over a million clones; 95% to 99% were seen once. Sequencing used naive CD4+ T cells sorted from blood. Stated subset: CD45RA+ positively selected. Receptors originate from a man in his thirties or forties in good health.

J is TRBJ2-4 and V is TRBV29-1, with a weak D call TRBD2 (5 bases). CDR1 is SQVTM, CDR2 ANQGSEA, per germline. The CDR3 has 14 amino acids. This CDR3 reads CILVQAAPKNIQYF. The CDR3 region has the DNA TGCATACTAGTCCAGGCGGCGCCCAAAAACATTCAGTACTTC.

This chain uses TRBV9 with TRBJ2-7, with 8 bases identical to TRBD2. Germline-derived CDR1 and CDR2 are SGDLS and YYNGEE. J was trimmed by 2 bases and V by 3 bases; bases with no gene match: 4. The CDR3 loop spans 14 amino acids. The CDR3 DNA is TGTGCCAGCAGCGCGGGACTAGTTACCTACGAGCAGTACTTC. It encodes CASSAGLVTYEQYF.

As DNA, the CDR3 is TGTGCCAGCAGCTTGATTGGGTCGGGAGAAGACTATGGCTACACCTTC. Translation: CASSLIGSGEDYGYTF. The chain links TRBV5-8 to TRBJ1-2; D unclear. Germline-derived CDR1 and CDR2 are SGHTS and YDEGEE. The CDR3 is made up of 16 amino acids. The ends were cut back, 1 base at V and 3 bases at J, with 16 bases in the middle.

This clone was observed a handful of times. V is TRBV29-1 and J is TRBJ2-1, with D perhaps TRBD1 (6 bases). The germline V gene has CDR1 SQVTM and CDR2 ANQGSEA. Trimming took off 8 bases at V and 0 bases at J, with 14 bases between the two ends. The CDR3 is 14 amino acids. The CDR3 loop reads CSSWDTSSYNEQFF. CDR3 DNA: TGCAGCTCCTGGGACACCAGCTCCTACAATGAGCAGTTCTTC.

The chain joins TRBV5-1 to TRBJ2-2; TRBD2 matches at 9 bases. Germline CDR1 SGHRS, CDR2 YFSETQ. The V gene end was trimmed by 5 bases and the J gene end by 4 bases; junction bases not matched to a gene: 9. The CDR3 has 16 residues. The DNA for the CDR3 is TGCGCCAGCAGTTCACCGGGACTAGCCCTCACCGGGGAGCTGTTTTTT. Its translation: CASSSPGLALTGELFF.

This clone was seen just once. The J gene is TRBJ2-1, the V gene TRBV7-8, with D perhaps TRBD2 (6 bases). Germline-derived CDR1 and CDR2 are SGHVS and FQNEAQ. The CDR3 extends over 14 amino acids. The V end was cut by 1 base, the J end by 7 bases, with 11 bases between. As DNA, the CDR3 is TGTGCCAGCAGCTTAGTGGGGGGAATGAATGAGCAGTTCTTC. This sequence encodes CASSLVGGMNEQFF.

The rearrangement joins TRBV5-1 to TRBJ2-5; tentative D call: TRBD2 (7 bases). This CDR3 is built from 16 residues. Per the germline V gene, CDR1 is SGHRS and CDR2 is YFSETQ. Trimming stripped 5 bases from V and 5 bases from J, with 22 bases between. The CDR3: CASRNRGGAPGETQYF. The CDR3 nucleotides are TGCGCCAGCAGGAACCGAGGGGGGGCCCCAGGGGAGACCCAGTACTTC.

This chain uses TRBV5-4 with TRBJ1-2; possibly TRBD1 for D (5 bases). CDR1 and CDR2 from the germline V gene are SGHNT and YYREEE (reference sequence). The CDR3 spans 17 residues. Deletions cut 0 bases from V and 0 bases from J, with 15 bases between. The CDR3 DNA is TGTGCCAGCAGCTTGGTGGGGGACCGAGTAGCTAACTATGGCTACACCTTC. It translates to CASSLVGDRVANYGYTF.

Of note for this clone: The junction departs from the called germline gene at one end, perhaps through a read error. V gene TRBV7-7 combines with J gene TRBJ2-3; D could derive from TRBD1 or TRBD2 (6 bases each). This CDR3 is 15 amino acids long. Germline V gene data show CDR1 as SSHAT and CDR2 as FNYEAQ (reference sequence). The CDR3 sequence is CASSLGPGATDTQYF. In DNA, the CDR3 is TGTGCTAGCAGCTTAGGACCGGGGGCCACAGATACGCAGTATTTT.

The J gene is TRBJ2-3, the V gene TRBV11-2; D uncertain. Germline V lookup: CDR1 SGHAT, CDR2 FQNNGV. Trimming stripped 5 bases from V and 1 base from J, with 13 bases between. CDR3 length: 15 residues. In DNA, the CDR3 is TGTGCCAGCAGCGATGGATTAAGGGGCACAGATACGCAGTATTTT. It specifies CASSDGLRGTDTQYF.

The chain links TRBV28 to TRBJ2-7; 7 bases are a match to TRBD2. The length of the CDR3 is 13 residues. V lost 9 bases, J lost 4 bases, and 9 bases stayed unmatched. Germline loops: CDR1 MDHEN, CDR2 SYDVKM. The CDR3 sequence is CASTVGGRYEQYF. As DNA, the CDR3 is TGTGCCAGTACGGTGGGGGGGAGGTACGAGCAGTACTTC.

This chain connects TRBV2 to TRBJ2-2, with D perhaps TRBD1 (5 bases). The CDR3 loop spans 16 amino acids. V lost 4 bases and J lost 2, with 14 bases in between. Germline CDR1 reads SNHLY; CDR2 reads FYNNEI. The CDR3 loop is CASSADSLLNTGELFF. The CDR3 DNA reads as TGTGCCAGCAGTGCCGACAGTCTCCTAAACACCGGGGAGCTGTTTTTT.

Points on this clone: This sample also contains other DNA sequences that code for the same CDR3. The V and J genes are TRBV7-2 and TRBJ2-3, with 7 bases matching TRBD2. This CDR3 region has 15 residues. CDR1 and CDR2 from the germline V gene are SGHTA and FQGNSA. V gave up 4 bases and J gave up 0 bases; unmatched junction bases: 4. The DNA for the CDR3 is TGTGCCAGCAGCTCTAGCGGCTCTAGCACAGATACGCAGTATTTT. Translation gives CASSSSGSSTDTQYF.

The chain combines TRBV28 with TRBJ1-2; no reliable D call. The CDR3 has 13 residues. CDR1 and CDR2 (germline): MDHEN, SYDVKM. Trimming removed 8 bases from V and 0 bases from J, with 10 bases in between. The CDR3 protein is CASRTPSNYGYTF. In nucleotides, the CDR3 is TGTGCCAGCCGGACTCCTTCTAACTATGGCTACACCTTC.

J is TRBJ1-4 and V is TRBV19; D not resolved. Germline assignment: CDR1 LNHDA and CDR2 SQIVND (reference sequence). V was pared by 6 bases and J by 0 bases, with 8 bases between. This CDR3 is 14 amino acids long. CDR3 DNA sequence: TGTGCCAGTAGGATGATCGCAACTAATGAAAAACTGTTTTTT. Its translation: CASRMIATNEKLFF.

V gene TRBV7-3 combines with J gene TRBJ2-5; D might be TRBD1 or TRBD2, each matching 5 bases. Trimming pared 5 bases from V and 5 bases from J, leaving 15 bases between. This CDR3 region has 14 residues. Germline-derived CDR1 and CDR2 are SGHTA and FQGTGA. The CDR3 region is CASSATGHRETQYF. In DNA form, the CDR3 reads TGTGCCAGCAGCGCTACGGGGCACCGGGAGACCCAGTACTTC.

This sequence joins TRBV27 and TRBJ2-1; perhaps TRBD2 as D (5 bases). The germline V and J ends were trimmed by 0 bases and 0 bases, with 12 bases remaining between them. CDR3 size: 17 residues. The germline V gene has CDR1 MNHEY and CDR2 SMNVEV (reference sequence). The CDR3 loop reads CASSLSRGLGSYNEQFF. The CDR3, as DNA: TGTGCCAGCAGTTTATCTCGCGGGTTGGGCTCCTACAATGAGCAGTTCTTC.

This chain links TRBV5-1 with TRBJ2-3; D gene ambiguous. CDR1 SGHRS and CDR2 YFSETQ come from the germline V gene. V lost 2 bases and J 2 bases, leaving 9 bases between the germline ends. The CDR3 extends over 14 amino acids. CDR3 in DNA: TGCGCCAGCAGCTTTGGGCTAAACACAGATACGCAGTATTTT. Protein sequence: CASSFGLNTDTQYF.

The V call is TRBV2, the J call TRBJ2-1; tentative D call: TRBD1 (5 bases). V dropped 8 bases and J dropped 5 bases, with 13 bases sitting between them. This CDR3 has 13 residues. CDR1 SNHLY and CDR2 FYNNEI come from the germline V gene. CDR3 sequence (DNA): TGTGCCAGCGGTTTGGACACTGACAATGAGCAGTTCTTC. It specifies CASGLDTDNEQFF.

This clone was seen only once. The CDR3 bases are TGTGCCACCTCACCGGGACGGGCTATTTTTTCAGATACGCAGTATTTT. It encodes CATSPGRAIFSDTQYF. The chain couples TRBV27 to TRBJ2-3; D possibly matches TRBD1 or TRBD2 (5 bases each). V shed 10 bases and J shed 4 bases, with 24 bases lying between them. Germline CDR1 is MNHEY and CDR2 is SMNVEV (reference sequence). This CDR3 is built from 16 residues.

This clone was counted a single time. J is TRBJ2-3 and V is TRBV6-5; 8 bases line up with TRBD2. Germline V gene sequence: CDR1 MNHEY, CDR2 SVGAGI. The CDR3 length is 13 residues. The J segment lost 10 bases and the V segment lost 5 bases, leaving 8 bases of the junction unmatched. The CDR3 loop is CASSPQSGRAQYF. CDR3 in DNA: TGTGCCAGCAGTCCCCAATCCGGGAGGGCGCAGTATTTT.

This chain connects TRBV9 to TRBJ2-4; 7 nucleotides align to TRBD2. V lost 3 bases, J lost 2 bases, and 2 bases stayed unmatched. The CDR3 has 14 amino acids. The V gene's germline CDR1 is SGDLS and CDR2 YYNGEE. For the CDR3, the DNA is TGTGCCAGCAGCGGCGGGGGTCCCAAAAACATTCAGTACTTC. Translated, it gives CASSGGGPKNIQYF.

The CDR3 region has the DNA TGTGCCAGCAGCAAACCTGCAGGGGCGGGGAACAATGAGCAGTTCTTC. Its translation is CASSKPAGAGNNEQFF. The chain recombines TRBV21-1 with TRBJ2-1. TRBV21-1 is a documented pseudogene. The CDR3 is 16 amino acids.

The chain couples TRBV12-5 to TRBJ2-5; TRBD1 agrees at 8 bases. CDR3 length: 13 amino acids. Germline V gene lookup returns CDR1 LGHNT and CDR2 FRNRAP. Unmatched junction bases numbered 8, after V lost 5 bases and J lost 9 bases. CDR3 in amino acids: CASGPDRGRAQYF. The DNA of the CDR3 is TGTGCTAGTGGTCCTGACAGGGGAAGGGCCCAGTACTTC.

The chain joins TRBV5-7 to TRBJ1-5, with D possibly TRBD1 on 6 matching bases. TRBV5-7 is marked as an open reading frame, function uncertain. Trimming stripped 2 bases from V and 4 bases from J, with 19 bases between. The CDR3 loop spans 17 amino acids. The CDR3 region has the DNA TGTGCCAGCAGCTTATTCCTCCTCAGGGGCCGGAATCAGCCCCAGCATTTT. Amino acids: CASSLFLLRGRNQPQHF.

This sequence joins TRBV28 and TRBJ2-6; tentatively, D is TRBD1 (6 bases). The germline gives CDR1 MDHEN, CDR2 SYDVKM. The ends were cut back, 3 bases at V and 2 bases at J, with 11 bases in the middle. The CDR3 spans 16 residues. This CDR3 is CASSFLGAAGANVLTF. In DNA, the CDR3 is TGTGCCAGCAGTTTTCTGGGGGCGGCTGGGGCCAACGTCCTGACTTTC.

The V gene is TRBV29-1, the J gene TRBJ1-2, with D possibly being TRBD1 (5 bases). Germline assignment: CDR1 SQVTM and CDR2 ANQGSEA. Trimming removed 3 bases at V and 0 bases at J, with 11 bases between. This CDR3 comprises 14 residues. The CDR3 nucleotides read TGCAGCGTTGATGTGGCAGGGACTAACTATGGCTACACCTTC. Amino acid sequence: CSVDVAGTNYGYTF.